A single sample gave rise to the 17 T cell receptor beta chains below, sequenced in a study of metastatic and nonmetastatic thyroid tumors. TCRdb re-called clones from the PCR reads using MiXCR. The sample carries roughly 30,000 clones, around a sixth recorded once. Not a single patient had been given any form of treatment at any point before undergoing thyroid surgery. The sequenced material came from blood. The receptors derive from a female donor with papillary thyroid cancer or a benign thyroid nodule (not recorded which). Some clones in this sample may be carry-over from other donors' samples.

Within the sample, this clone is medium-sized. V and J are TRBV7-9 and TRBJ1-3; D possibly corresponds to TRBD1 (6 bases). The length of the CDR3 is 14 residues. Trimming took off 5 bases at V and 4 bases at J, with 12 bases between the two ends. CDR1 is SEHNR, CDR2 FQNEAQ, per germline (reference sequence). This CDR3 is CASSDLGQGNTIYF. CDR3 DNA sequence: TGTGCCAGCAGCGACTTGGGACAAGGAAACACCATATATTTT.

This clone was observed a handful of times. The V call is TRBV12-3 or TRBV12-4, the J call TRBJ1-6, with 8 nucleotides matching TRBD1. With V trimmed by 5 bases and J by 9 bases, 3 bases remained unmatched. This CDR3 contains 13 residues. The CDR3 DNA reads TGTGCCAGCAGTCCAGGGGGCGGTTCACCCCTCCACTTT. Its translation: CASSPGGGSPLHF.

V usage is TRBV29-1 and J usage is TRBJ2-1; possibly TRBD1 for D (6 bases). Germline V gene lookup returns CDR1 SQVTM and CDR2 ANQGSEA. Trimming cost V 8 bases and J 7 bases, with 18 bases left between them. CDR3 size: 13 residues. The DNA for the CDR3 is TGCAGCTCCGGATCCTGGGGGCATAATGAGCAGTTCTTC. Translation: CSSGSWGHNEQFF.

At least ten counts were recorded for this clone. Other DNA sequences within the sample encode an identical CDR3. V is TRBV7-1 and J is TRBJ2-2; TRBD2 agrees at 9 bases. TRBV7-1 is known as an ORF, though its function is uncertain. The CDR3 loop spans 20 amino acids. The ends lost 3 bases at V and 0 bases at J; junction bases unmatched: 14. Written as DNA, the CDR3 is TGTGCCAGCAGCTCTACAGGGTTTTTAGCGGGAGCACCGAACACCGGGGAGCTGTTTTTT. This encodes CASSSTGFLAGAPNTGELFF.

The CDR3 is CASSEGLLTYNEQFF. CDR3 in DNA: TGCGCCAGCAGTGAGGGACTACTGACCTACAATGAGCAGTTCTTC. The chain has TRBV10-2 and TRBJ2-1, with D maybe TRBD2 (6 bases). The CDR3 runs 15 residues. CDR1 and CDR2 from the germline V gene are WSHSY and SAAADI. V lost 2 bases and J lost 2, with 10 bases in between.

This clone was picked up a small number of times. The V call is TRBV28, the J call TRBJ1-1, with D tentatively TRBD1 (6 bases). Between the trimmed V and J ends, which lost 2 bases and 5 bases, there was a span of 12 bases. CDR1 and CDR2 (germline): MDHEN, SYDVKM. The CDR3 length is 14 residues. The CDR3 region has the DNA TGTGCCAGCAGTTTAGTCGGAGGGGGGACTGAAGCTTTCTTT. Translated, it gives CASSLVGGGTEAFF.

This clone was observed at least ten times. This sequence joins TRBV12-3 or TRBV12-4 and TRBJ2-2; D remains unclear. This CDR3 region has 15 residues. Trimming left V 3 bases short and J 6 bases short, with 14 bases between. The CDR3 here is CASSLAVGYAGELFF. In nucleotides, the CDR3 is TGTGCCAGCAGTTTGGCCGTGGGGTACGCCGGGGAGCTGTTTTTT.

This clone has a count of ten or more. The CDR3 nucleotides read TGCAGTGCTAGACCTGGGGGAGCCACCGGGGAGCTGTTTTTT. As protein: CSARPGGATGELFF. The chain links TRBV20-1 to TRBJ2-2; D tentatively fits TRBD1 or TRBD2 (5 bases each). From germline, CDR1 is DFQATT and CDR2 SNEGSKA (reference sequence). This CDR3 has 14 amino acids. Trimming cost V 2 bases and J 4 bases, with 11 bases left between them.

The gene calls are TRBV4-1 and TRBJ1-5; D perhaps matches TRBD1 (5 bases). V lost 0 bases to trimming and J lost 4 bases, with 10 bases between them. Germline V gene sequence: CDR1 MGHRA, CDR2 YSYEKL. This CDR3 contains 15 residues. The chain's CDR3 is CASSQDDRLNQPQHF. CDR3 nucleotides: TGCGCCAGCAGCCAAGATGACAGATTAAATCAGCCCCAGCATTTT.

This clone occurred many times. This rearrangement joins TRBV25-1 to TRBJ1-2; no reliable D call. With 1 base removed from V and 6 bases from J, the gap between germline ends came to 6 bases. The CDR3 totals 12 residues. The V gene's germline CDR1 is MGHDK and CDR2 SYGVNS. The CDR3 DNA follows: TGTGCCAGCAGTGAATTGGATGATGGCTACACCTTC. This codes for CASSELDDGYTF.

The table lists this clone with many counts. Given a much more abundant clone one base away, this may be a read error. Other DNA sequences in the sample encode the same CDR3. The J gene is TRBJ1-2, the V gene TRBV6-1; D might be TRBD1 (6 bases). In germline, CDR1 is MNHNS, CDR2 SASEGT. V lost 9 bases to trimming and J lost 0 bases, with 14 bases between them. This CDR3 is built from 14 residues. The CDR3: CASTGGAANYGYTF. CDR3 DNA: TGTGCCAGTACGGGGGGCGCAGCTAACTATGGCTACACCTTC.

This clone was counted many times. The chain couples TRBV29-1 to TRBJ2-7; D not resolved. V dropped 4 bases and J dropped 0 bases, with 10 bases sitting between them. The CDR3 extends over 13 amino acids. Per germline, CDR1 SQVTM and CDR2 ANQGSEA. CDR3 loop: CSVVRLSSYEQYF. CDR3 nucleotide sequence: TGCAGCGTTGTACGCCTGAGCTCCTACGAGCAGTACTTC.

The V and J genes are TRBV5-1 and TRBJ1-1; 8 bases map to TRBD1. V shed 0 bases, J shed 3 bases, and the junction held 4 bases outside the gene matches. CDR1 and CDR2 from the germline V gene are SGHRS and YFSETQ. The CDR3 is 15 amino acids. CDR3 sequence reads: CASSLETGGYTEAFF. DNA of the CDR3: TGCGCCAGCAGCTTGGAAACAGGGGGATACACTGAAGCTTTCTTT. Looking up the rest from reference TRBV5-1 and TRBJ1-1 gives the full variable domain: KAGVTQTPRYLIKTRGQQVTLSCSPISGHRSVSWYQQTPGQGLQFLFEYFSETQRNKGNFPGRFSGRQFSNSRSEMNVSTLELGDSALYLCASSLETGGYTEAFFGQGTRLTVV.

This clone was observed many times. The V and J genes are TRBV2 and TRBJ2-3, with D perhaps matching TRBD1 or TRBD2 (5 bases each). The CDR3 has 13 amino acids. V lost 4 bases, J lost 2 bases, and 7 bases lay in between. From germline, CDR1 is SNHLY and CDR2 FYNNEI. This chain's CDR3 is CASSGDLTDTQYF. The CDR3 DNA follows: TGTGCCAGCAGTGGGGACCTCACAGATACGCAGTATTTT.

This clone has just one count. V and J are TRBV20-1 and TRBJ2-1; TRBD2 might be the D (6 bases). Germline lookup yields CDR1 DFQATT and CDR2 SNEGSKA (reference sequence). Trimming cost V 8 bases and J 10 bases, with 9 bases left between them. CDR3 length: 9 residues. In DNA, the CDR3 is TGCAGTACGGGGGAAGAGCAGTTCTTC. This encodes CSTGEEQFF.

This clone was recorded at least ten times. The chain combines TRBV3-1 with TRBJ2-7; TRBD2 is a possible D gene (6 bases). This CDR3 has 14 amino acids. CDR1 and CDR2 (germline): LGHDT, YNNKEL (reference sequence). With 1 base removed from V and 3 bases from J, the gap between germline ends came to 10 bases. The CDR3 sequence: CASSQGLASYEQYF. DNA for the CDR3: TGTGCCAGCAGCCAAGGCCTAGCGAGCTACGAGCAGTACTTC.

This clone was observed a handful of times. This chain connects TRBV28 to TRBJ2-7; D is possibly TRBD2 (6 bases). Deletions cut 2 bases from V and 12 bases from J, with 17 bases between. CDR1 MDHEN and CDR2 SYDVKM come from the germline V gene. The CDR3 is 13 amino acids. The CDR3 coding sequence is TGTGCCAGCAGTTTACTTAGCGGCAGTGCCCCGTACTTC. Encoded protein: CASSLLSGSAPYF.